This T cell receptor beta chain is drawn from a study of shared clonotypes between healthy human individuals. Whole-study results and caveats: Larger estimated richness was generally recorded for naive subsets relative to memory subsets.

Note on this clone: No antigen is known for it.

Trimming cost V 2 bases and J 8 bases, with 10 bases left between them. The CDR3 loop spans 13 amino acids. Germline CDR1 reads SGHVS; CDR2 reads FQNEAQ. Naive CD8 cells, CD45RO-negative and positively selected for CCR7, excluded terminally differentiated effector memory CD45RA+ cells. Measured with immunoSEQ multiplex PCR; TCRdb has only the in-frame clones, and not every one. The sample records 1.5 million to 2.5 million clones, approximately 95% being singletons. The chain links TRBV7-8 to TRBJ2-1; unclear D gene. This receptor was identified in a man aged 18-30 years in good health. Sequenced input: naive CD8+ T cells sorted from blood. The CDR3 sequence: CASSLSSGHEQFF. In nucleotides, the CDR3 is TGTGCCAGCAGCTTATCCTCTGGGCATGAGCAGTTCTTC.